This TCR beta chain was captured by sequencing in a study of T cells after yellow fever vaccination. There are 16 residues in the CDR3. Germline V lookup: CDR1 SGHTA, CDR2 FQGNSA. Trimming pared 3 bases from V and 2 bases from J, leaving 11 bases between. TCRdb reprocessed the 5' RACE reads via MiXCR and lists one record per CDR3 protein. The table records 200,000 to 250,000 distinct CDR3 sequences, 3% to 3.5% of them present only once. Study conclusions and caveats: Among primary-vaccination clones, most reappeared after the booster, at almost 98% for CD4 and approximately 88% for CD8.

This clonotype was found many times. Its target is unknown. This chain uses TRBV7-2 with TRBJ2-6, with a weak D call TRBD2 (5 bases). The specimen comprised CD4+ T cells sorted from PBMCs, sampled 10 days after the yellow fever booster vaccination. This TCR derives from a young man who received the YFV17D yellow fever vaccine. CDR3 DNA: TGTGCCAGCAGCTTCCGGGGTAACACTGGGGCCAACGTCCTGACTTTC. Translation: CASSFRGNTGANVLTF.